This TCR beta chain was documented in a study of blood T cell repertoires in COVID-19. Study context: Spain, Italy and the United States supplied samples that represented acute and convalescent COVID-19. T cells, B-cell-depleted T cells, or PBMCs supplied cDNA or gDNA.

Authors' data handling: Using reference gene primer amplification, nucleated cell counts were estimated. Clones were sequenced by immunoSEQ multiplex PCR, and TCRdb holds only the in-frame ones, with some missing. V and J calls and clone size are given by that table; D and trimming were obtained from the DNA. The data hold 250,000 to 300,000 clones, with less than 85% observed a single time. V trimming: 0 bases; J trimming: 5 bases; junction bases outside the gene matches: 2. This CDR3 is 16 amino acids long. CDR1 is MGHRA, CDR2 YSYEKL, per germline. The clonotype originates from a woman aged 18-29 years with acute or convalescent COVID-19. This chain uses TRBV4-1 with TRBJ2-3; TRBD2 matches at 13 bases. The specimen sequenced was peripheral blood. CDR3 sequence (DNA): TGCGCCAGCAGCCAAGATTGGACTAGCGGGAGAGATACGCAGTATTTT. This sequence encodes CASSQDWTSGRDTQYF.